Given below is one T cell receptor beta chain in context. The source of the sample is a study of blood T cell repertoires in COVID-19. Study context: The origin of the acute and convalescent COVID-19 samples was the United States, Italy and Spain. PBMCs, B-cell-depleted T cells, or T cells provided the cDNA or gDNA that made up the material.

From germline, CDR1 is SGHDT and CDR2 YYEEEE. The J segment lost 2 bases and the V segment lost 4 bases, leaving 4 bases of the junction unmatched. The CDR3 contains 15 residues. How the authors handled the data: By means of reference gene primer amplification, nucleated cell counts were estimated. Repertoires were generated with immunoSEQ multiplex PCR, while TCRdb's copy carries only in-frame clones and drops some. Clone size and the V and J calls come from that table; the DNA yielded D and trimming. This table has approximately 60,000 clones, about 83% appearing once. Sequencing used peripheral blood. The V and J genes are TRBV5-6 and TRBJ2-5, with 11 positions matching TRBD1. This TCR came from a human donor in a cohort sampled during active COVID-19. CDR3 sequence reads: CASSPGTGGQETQYF. CDR3 in DNA: TGTGCCAGCAGCCCCGGGACAGGGGGTCAAGAGACCCAGTACTTC.